This TCR beta chain was found in a study of blood T cells in healthy people across ages. Background on the study: For every two T cells, template switching captured about one barcoded beta molecule.

The use of a sample-barcoded 5' primer and a J-beta primer mix characterized a second PCR of roughly 6 to 11 cycles. MiXCR was run by TCRdb on the 5' RACE reads, yielding one entry per CDR3 protein. The sample holds more than 650,000 distinct CDR3 sequences, approximately 21% seen once. Total RNA was extracted at no less than 5.5 micrograms per sample. V gave up 3 bases and J gave up 0 bases, with 9 bases separating them. Germline CDR1 reads KGHSH; CDR2 reads LQKENI. The CDR3 contains 15 residues. Regarding this clonotype: Its antigen is unknown.

Study-level points and caveats: Estimates of diversity drawn from one million T cells were considered underestimates. Unsorted PBMCs blocked a conclusive comparison of naive and antigen-experienced cells.

The chain carries TRBV18 and TRBJ1-5; D perhaps matches TRBD1 (6 bases). The material sequenced was blood. The origin of this receptor is a man aged 65 to 85 in good health. CDR3 in DNA: TGTGCCAGCTCACCCGGGACAAATAGCAATCAGCCCCAGCATTTT. Protein: CASSPGTNSNQPQHF.